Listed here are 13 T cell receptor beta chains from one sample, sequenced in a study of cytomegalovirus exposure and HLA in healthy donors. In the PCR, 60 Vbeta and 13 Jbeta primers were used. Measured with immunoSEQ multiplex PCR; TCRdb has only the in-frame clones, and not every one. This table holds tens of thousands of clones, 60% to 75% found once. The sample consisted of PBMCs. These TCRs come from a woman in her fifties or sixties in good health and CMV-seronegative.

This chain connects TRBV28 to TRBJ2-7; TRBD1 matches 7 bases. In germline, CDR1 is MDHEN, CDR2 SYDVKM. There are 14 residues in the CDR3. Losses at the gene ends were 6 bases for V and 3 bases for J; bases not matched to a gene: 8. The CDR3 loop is CASSPGTEFYEQYF. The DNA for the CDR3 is TGTGCCAGCAGCCCCGGGACAGAGTTCTACGAGCAGTACTTC. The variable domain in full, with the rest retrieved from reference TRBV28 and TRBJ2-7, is DVKVTQSSRYLVKRTGEKVFLECVQDMDHENMFWYRQDPGLGLRLIYFSYDVKMKEKGDIPEGYSVSREKKERFSLILESASTNQTSMYLCASSPGTEFYEQYFGPGTRLTVT.

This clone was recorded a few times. CDR3 coding DNA: TGCGCCTCCGGACGGGAGACCGGGGAGCTGTTTTTT. As protein: CASGRETGELFF. The rearrangement joins TRBV10-1 to TRBJ2-2; D might be TRBD2 (6 bases). Trimming removed 11 bases from V and 5 bases from J, with 12 bases in between. The CDR3 spans 12 residues. Per the germline V gene, CDR1 is WNHNN and CDR2 is SYGVQD (reference sequence).

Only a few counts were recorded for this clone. This CDR3 reads CASSSERYSYEQYF. The CDR3 DNA follows: TGCGCCAGCAGCTCCGAGCGGTACTCCTACGAGCAGTACTTC. The chain combines TRBV10-1 with TRBJ2-7; maybe TRBD2 (5 bases). In germline, CDR1 is WNHNN, CDR2 SYGVQD (reference sequence). V dropped 6 bases and J dropped 0 bases, with 12 bases sitting between them. The CDR3 is 14 residues long.

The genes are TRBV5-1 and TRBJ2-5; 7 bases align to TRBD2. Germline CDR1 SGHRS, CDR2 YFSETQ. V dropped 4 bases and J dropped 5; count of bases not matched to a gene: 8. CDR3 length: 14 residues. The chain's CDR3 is CASSGRARGETQYF. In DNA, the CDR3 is TGCGCCAGCAGCGGGAGGGCCCGCGGTGAGACCCAGTACTTC.

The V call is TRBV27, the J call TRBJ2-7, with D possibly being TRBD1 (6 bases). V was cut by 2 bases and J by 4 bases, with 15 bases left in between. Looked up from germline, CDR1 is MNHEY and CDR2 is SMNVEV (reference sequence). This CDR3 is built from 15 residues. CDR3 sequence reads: CASSLHGTLYYEQYF. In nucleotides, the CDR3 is TGTGCCAGCAGTTTACATGGGACATTGTATTACGAGCAGTACTTC.

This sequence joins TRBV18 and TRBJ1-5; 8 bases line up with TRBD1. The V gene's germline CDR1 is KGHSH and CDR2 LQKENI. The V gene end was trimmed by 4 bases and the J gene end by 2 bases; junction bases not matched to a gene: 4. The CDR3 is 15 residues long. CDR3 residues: CASSQDRDGNQPQHF. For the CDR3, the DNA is TGTGCCAGCTCACAGGACAGGGATGGCAATCAGCCCCAGCATTTT.

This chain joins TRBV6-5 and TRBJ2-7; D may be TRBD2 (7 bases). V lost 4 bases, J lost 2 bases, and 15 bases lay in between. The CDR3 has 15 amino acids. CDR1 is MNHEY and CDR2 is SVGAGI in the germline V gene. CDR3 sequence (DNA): TGTGCCAGCAGTTTGGGGGGGCGGTCAACCTACGAGCAGTACTTC. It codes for CASSLGGRSTYEQYF.

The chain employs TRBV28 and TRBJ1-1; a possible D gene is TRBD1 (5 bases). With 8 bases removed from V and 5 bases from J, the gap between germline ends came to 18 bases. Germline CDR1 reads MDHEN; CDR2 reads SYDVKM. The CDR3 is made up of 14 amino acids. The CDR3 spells CASFSEGKGTEAFF. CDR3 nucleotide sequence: TGTGCCAGCTTTTCGGAGGGGAAAGGAACTGAAGCTTTCTTT.

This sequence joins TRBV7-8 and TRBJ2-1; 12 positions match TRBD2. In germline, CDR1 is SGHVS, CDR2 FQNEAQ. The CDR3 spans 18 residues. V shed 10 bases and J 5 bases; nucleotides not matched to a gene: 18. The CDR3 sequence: CATQLGLAGWLGDNEQFF. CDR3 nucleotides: TGTGCCACCCAGCTTGGACTAGCGGGATGGCTTGGGGACAATGAGCAGTTCTTC. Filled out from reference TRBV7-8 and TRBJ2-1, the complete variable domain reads GAGVSQSPRYKVAKRGQDVALRCDPISGHVSLFWYQQALGQGPEFLTYFQNEAQLDKSGLPSDRFFAERPEGSVSTLKIQRTQQEDSAVYLCATQLGLAGWLGDNEQFFGPGTRLTVL.

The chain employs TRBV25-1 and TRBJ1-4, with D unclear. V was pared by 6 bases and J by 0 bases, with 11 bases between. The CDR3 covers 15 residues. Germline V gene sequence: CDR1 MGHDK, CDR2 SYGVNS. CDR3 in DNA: TGTGCCAGCAGCCCGAGCGGCGCAACTAATGAAAAACTGTTTTTT. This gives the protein CASSPSGATNEKLFF.

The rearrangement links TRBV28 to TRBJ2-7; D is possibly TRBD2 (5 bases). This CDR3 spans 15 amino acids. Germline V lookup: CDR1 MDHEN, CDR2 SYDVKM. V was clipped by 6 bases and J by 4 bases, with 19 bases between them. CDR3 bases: TGTGCCAGCAGCCCGGATTGGGGAGCCGCGTACGAGCAGTACTTC. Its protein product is CASSPDWGAAYEQYF.

CDR3 in DNA: TGTGCCAGCCTTGGACAGGGTGGCTCCTATAATTCACCCCTCCACTTT. This codes for CASLGQGGSYNSPLHF. The V gene is TRBV28, the J gene TRBJ1-6; 8 bases align to TRBD1. There are 16 residues in the CDR3. The J segment lost 0 bases and the V segment lost 8 bases, leaving 6 bases of the junction unmatched. Germline V CDR1 and CDR2: MDHEN, SYDVKM.

The CDR3 is CASSVGGQGGTQYF. The CDR3 DNA reads TGTGCCAGCAGCGTAGGGGGACAGGGAGGGACCCAGTACTTC. The genes are TRBV9 and TRBJ2-5, with 9 nucleotides matching TRBD1. The germline V gene has CDR1 SGDLS and CDR2 YYNGEE. The CDR3 runs to 14 residues. V gave up 0 bases and J gave up 7 bases; unmatched junction bases: 4. Drawing the rest from reference TRBV9 and TRBJ2-5, the complete variable domain is DSGVTQTPKHLITATGQRVTLRCSPRSGDLSVYWYQQSLDQGLQFLIQYYNGEERAKGNILERFSAQQFPDLHSELNLSSLELGDSALYFCASSVGGQGGTQYFGPGTRLLVL.